Listed here are 8 T cell receptor beta chains from one sample, sequenced in a study of cytomegalovirus exposure and HLA in healthy donors. The PCR employed 60 Vbeta primers together with 13 Jbeta primers. The repertoire was sequenced with immunoSEQ multiplex PCR; TCRdb's copy has only in-frame clones and lacks some. In the table there are over 120,000 clones, approximately 82% of which are singletons. Input material: PBMCs. The receptors stem from a man between 25 and 39 years old in good health and CMV-seropositive.

The rearrangement links TRBV6-1 to TRBJ2-2; 8 nucleotides line up with TRBD2. The V segment lost 3 bases and the J segment 7 bases; nucleotides outside the gene matches: 7. The CDR3 has 15 residues. Germline V gene lookup returns CDR1 MNHNS and CDR2 SASEGT. The CDR3 DNA follows: TGTGCCAGCAGTGACGGGGGGGCGGGGGACGGGGAGCTGTTTTTT. Its protein is CASSDGGAGDGELFF.

The CDR3 spells CASSITQGRAEQYF. CDR3 bases: TGTGCCAGTAGTATAACCCAGGGGAGGGCCGAGCAGTACTTC. V gene TRBV19 combines with J gene TRBJ2-7; a possible D gene is TRBD2 (7 bases). The length of the CDR3 is 14 residues. Per germline, CDR1 LNHDA and CDR2 SQIVND (reference sequence). V dropped 2 bases and J dropped 6 bases, with 14 bases sitting between them.

This clone occurred a few times. This rearrangement joins TRBV30 to TRBJ1-6; D possibly corresponds to TRBD1 (6 bases). The germline V and J ends were trimmed by 3 bases and 6 bases, with 24 bases remaining between them. Germline V CDR1 and CDR2: GTSNPN, SVGIG (reference sequence). This CDR3 region has 18 residues. As DNA, the CDR3 is TGTGCCTGGAGCCGAGGGGAGGGACACCCGACGGGTAATTCACCCCTCCACTTT. Its translation: CAWSRGEGHPTGNSPLHF. The full variable domain, in which reference TRBV30 and TRBJ1-6 provide the parts outside the CDR3, is SQTIHQWPATLVQPVGSPLSLECTVEGTSNPNLYWYRQAAGRGLQLLFYSVGIGQISSEVPQNLSASRPQDRQFILSSKKLLLSDSGFYLCAWSRGEGHPTGNSPLHFGNGTRLTVT.

J is TRBJ2-7 and V is TRBV7-8, with D perhaps matching TRBD1 (5 bases). V was trimmed by 2 bases and J by 2 bases, leaving 10 bases between them. This CDR3 contains 14 residues. Germline CDR1 reads SGHVS; CDR2 reads FQNEAQ. CDR3 coding DNA: TGTGCCAGCAGCTTATCTCGACAGACCTACGAGCAGTACTTC. This translates into CASSLSRQTYEQYF. The full variable domain, with the rest looked up from reference TRBV7-8 and TRBJ2-7, is GAGVSQSPRYKVAKRGQDVALRCDPISGHVSLFWYQQALGQGPEFLTYFQNEAQLDKSGLPSDRFFAERPEGSVSTLKIQRTQQEDSAVYLCASSLSRQTYEQYFGPGTRLTVT.

This clone was detected once. The rearrangement joins TRBV6-1 to TRBJ2-5; the D is unclear. Germline lookup yields CDR1 MNHNS and CDR2 SASEGT. This CDR3 has 14 residues. V was pared by 4 bases and J by 5 bases, with 14 bases between. This CDR3 reads CASSGRLNLETQYF. In DNA form, the CDR3 reads TGTGCCAGCAGTGGAAGACTCAACCTGGAGACCCAGTACTTC.

This clone was counted once. The V call is TRBV19, the J call TRBJ1-5, with a possible D match to TRBD1 (6 bases). The CDR3 contains 13 residues. Between the trimmed V and J ends, which lost 4 bases and 7 bases, there was a span of 11 bases. Germline CDR1 is LNHDA and CDR2 is SQIVND (reference sequence). The CDR3 protein is CASSTQGWQPQHF. CDR3 DNA: TGTGCCAGTAGTACACAGGGTTGGCAGCCCCAGCATTTT.

The chain links TRBV5-3 to TRBJ2-7, with 7 nucleotides matching TRBD1. TRBV5-3 is an ORF, and what it does is uncertain. The CDR3 extends over 17 amino acids. Unmatched junction bases numbered 15, after V lost 5 bases and J lost 1 base. The CDR3 is CARRDQGTAGPSYEQYF. The CDR3, as DNA: TGTGCCAGAAGGGATCAAGGGACAGCAGGCCCTTCCTACGAGCAGTACTTC.

There are a few counts of this clone. This sequence joins TRBV19 and TRBJ2-7; 9 positions agree with TRBD2. Per the germline V gene, CDR1 is LNHDA and CDR2 is SQIVND (reference sequence). This CDR3 comprises 15 residues. J lost 3 bases, V lost 4 bases, and 7 bases had no gene match. The CDR3: CASSKQAGGRYEQYF. CDR3 in DNA: TGTGCCAGTAGTAAACAAGCGGGGGGTCGCTACGAGCAGTACTTC.